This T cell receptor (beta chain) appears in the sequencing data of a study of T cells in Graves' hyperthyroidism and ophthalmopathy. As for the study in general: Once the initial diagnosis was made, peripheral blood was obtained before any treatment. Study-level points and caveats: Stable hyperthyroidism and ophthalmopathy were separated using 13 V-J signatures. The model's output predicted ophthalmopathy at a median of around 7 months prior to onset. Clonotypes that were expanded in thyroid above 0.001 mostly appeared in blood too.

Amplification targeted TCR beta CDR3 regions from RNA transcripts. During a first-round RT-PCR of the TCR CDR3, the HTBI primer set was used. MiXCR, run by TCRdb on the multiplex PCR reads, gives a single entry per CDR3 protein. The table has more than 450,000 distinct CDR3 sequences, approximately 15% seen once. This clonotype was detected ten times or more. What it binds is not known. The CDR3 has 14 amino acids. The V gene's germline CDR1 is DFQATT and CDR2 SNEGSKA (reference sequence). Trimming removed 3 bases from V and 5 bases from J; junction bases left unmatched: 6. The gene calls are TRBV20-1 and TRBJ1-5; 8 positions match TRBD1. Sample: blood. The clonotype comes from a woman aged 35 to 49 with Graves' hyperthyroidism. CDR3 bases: TGCAGTGCTAGGGCCCCAGGGGGCCATCAGCCCCAGCATTTT. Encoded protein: CSARAPGGHQPQHF.